This T cell receptor beta chain was recorded in a study of CD8+ T cells in alopecia areata. The wider study: Tofacitinib ran 6 to 18 months, followed by 6 months off drug.

On this clone itself: No antigen is known for it.

Extracted from the samples, RNA was reverse transcribed into cDNA to serve as the sequencing template. TCRdb's table, derived via immunoSEQ multiplex PCR, lists solely in-frame clones and lacks some. The repertoire includes around 290,000 clones, about 62% of them detected once, and approximately 1.8% sits in the top ten. There are 13 residues in the CDR3. V lost 5 bases, J lost 3 bases, and 13 bases lay in between. The germline V gene has CDR1 GTSNPN and CDR2 SVGIG (reference sequence). Study-wide results and limits: Significant decreases in scalp clonality and expanded CD8+ clones followed tofacitinib treatment. Normal skin contains resident alphabeta T cells, and these are also sequenced in scalp samples.

Treatment noted: oral pan-JAK inhibitor, 5-10 mg twice daily. Alopecia areata patients provided lesional scalp punch biopsies and peripheral blood. The sample here was CD4+ T cells sorted from blood, taken at week 24, from a patient treated with tofacitinib. This chain joins TRBV30 and TRBJ2-5; D is ambiguous. The receptor's source is a human donor with alopecia areata. In DNA, the CDR3 is TGTGCCTGGGCCGTCATCCGGGAAGAGACCCAGTACTTC. It translates to CAWAVIREETQYF.